This entry features one T cell receptor (beta chain) sequence. This receptor's antigen is unknown. Base-call qualities are not available, and no considerably larger clone is one nucleotide away. A library made for alpha chains picked up this beta chain off target, so its size means little. Library creation used 5' RACE. The listed sequencing device is NextSeq 500. In the TCR library protocol, a unique molecular identifier was attached to each TCR cDNA molecule so that PCR and sequencing errors could be corrected. Per the source publication's procedure: TCR identification, UMI-based error correction and CDR3 extraction were all carried out with Decombinator tools. TCRs above a frequency of 2 per 1,000, corresponding to the top 1% of the tumor frequency distribution, were defined as expanded. Renyi diversity was calculated using the R vegan package after each repertoire was subsampled 100 times to 5,000 TCRs. CDR3 similarity networks were constructed using string-kernel similarity of amino acid triplets, with links drawn between CDR3s whose pairwise similarity was above 0.82. TCRdb passed the public sequencing reads through fastp at Q25 and MiXCR, retaining productive beta sequences. Each CDR3 protein appears once, grouped with its most common genes and DNA. The V and J calls, along with clone size, are taken from TCRdb and not from the paper's own processing. Recorded for this sample are over 1,500 distinct CDR3 sequences; roughly 8% of them occurred a single time. About 22% of the sample rests with the top ten.

The data belong to a study of spatial heterogeneity in lung cancer (dated by TCRdb to between 2017 and 2020). About the full investigation: Beta-chain transcripts were consistently detected in greater numbers than alpha-chain transcripts, which likely reflects a higher abundance of beta-chain transcripts. In the raw uncorrected reads, each unique combination of TCR and UMI appeared more than ten times on average. The study quantitatively compared TCR alpha and beta repertoires across multiple tumor regions, matched nontumor lung and blood in non-small cell lung cancer. TCR repertoire features were related to nonsynonymous mutation counts determined by whole-exome sequencing of tumor tissue. At surgery, hundreds of tumor regions, roughly 62 matched nontumor lung samples and 56 PBMC samples were TCR-sequenced for both alpha and beta chains.

The CDR3 sequence holds 15 residues, the cysteine and phenylalanine included. Only CDR3 DNA remains: 45 bases, in frame from the first base. CDR1 and CDR2 are drawn from the germline V gene: ENHRY, SYGVKD. Trimming takes 2 bases from V and 7 bases from J, and the germline ends sit 15 bases apart. Summary of the overall study and its limitations: Additional single-cell paired TCR alpha and beta sequencing was considered necessary to confirm, at a functional level, the hypothesis that regional TCRs recognize regional mutations.

The time point label, as the study defines it: sample taken at primary tumor resection. Without any cell sorting, TCR sequencing was performed on whole RNA extracted either from tumor and nontumor lung tissue or from cryopreserved PBMC samples. Samples were obtained from 65 to 90 patients with early-stage, untreated non-small cell lung cancer from the lung TRACERx cohort. Only patients with enough RNA available from two or more tumor regions were chosen for TCR sequencing. A lung pathologist reviewed the tumor and adjacent nontumor lung specimens before the specimens were selected. The source was normal lung tissue next to the tumor, collected at surgery. The sequence was obtained from a male donor with early-stage non-small cell lung cancer. The chain is made from TRBV10-3 and TRBJ2-1; TRBD2 is perhaps the D gene, given 6 matching bases. For the CDR3, the sequence is CAISEESGLRNEQFF. The sequence in DNA is TGTGCCATCAGTGAGGAGTCAGGACTAAGGAATGAGCAGTTCTTC.